This T cell receptor (beta chain) emerged from a study of control samples from healthy donors and cancer patients. Data came from immunoSEQ multiplex PCR; TCRdb stores just in-frame clones and leaves some out. The sample has approximately 150,000 clones; approximately 94% are singletons. This TCR derives from a man between 18 and 35 years old in good health. The sample consisted of blood.

The CDR3 loop reads CSVESAWRPYEQYF. Here the CDR3 DNA reads TGCAGCGTTGAATCTGCGTGGCGGCCCTACGAGCAGTACTTC. The chain joins TRBV29-1 to TRBJ2-7; no reliable D call. Germline V gene data show CDR1 as SQVTM and CDR2 as ANQGSEA. V was clipped by 2 bases and J by 2 bases, with 13 bases between them. The CDR3 contains 14 residues.